This T cell receptor (beta chain) originates from a study of blood T cell repertoires in COVID-19 (dated by TCRdb to 2020 to 2021). At the level of the whole study: Samples from collaborators originated in the United States, Italy and Spain and spanned both the acute and convalescent phases of COVID-19. The sample metadata nearly always contained a de-identified subject ID, COVID-19 status, age in years and sex. Samples came from the ongoing ImmuneRACE study (first 160 participants) plus 1,254 subjects from 6 global collaborators. The dataset comprised deeply sampled blood TCRbeta repertoires from subjects exposed to, actively infected with, or recovered from COVID-19. Where HLA class I and class II types were available, the types were taken from metadata supplied by the sample provider, not from assay-based typing. The repertoires were made available in a free public database intended to serve as a resource for research on the immune response to SARS-CoV-2. The prospective study material was composed of cDNA or gDNA derived from T cells, B-cell-depleted T cells, or PBMCs.

What the authors observed across the whole study: Clinical and demographic metadata were provided uncurated, with the amount varying by source and participant.

Reading the germline V gene gives CDR1 SGHRS and CDR2 YFSETQ. The CDR3 runs 14 residues from the cysteine to the phenylalanine. Solely the CDR3 DNA is kept, with 42 bases framed from the first base. The V and J ends are trimmed by 4 bases and 4 bases, leaving 11 bases between them. The immunoSEQ Assay, a bias-controlled multiplex PCR, was used to amplify TCRbeta CDR3 regions from genomic DNA. Regarding the original processing steps: Nucleated cell counts per sample were estimated from amplification of reference gene primers within the assay. To quantify the absolute abundance of each unique TCRbeta CDR3 rearrangement, sequence reads were collapsed and filtered. Productive Simpson clonality was computed per sample as the square root of Simpson's diversity index over productive rearrangements. TCRdb obtained this table from immuneACCESS and retained in-frame rearrangements with V and J assigned. These tables miss some clones; where compared with another copy, unresolved V genes account for less than half of the shortfall, and the remainder is unexplained. Clone size and the V and J calls come from that table; the DNA yielded D and trimming. The sample table holds roughly 340,000 clones, of which around 87% were seen once. The ten largest make up 6% to 7% of the sample.

With regard to this clone: No cognate antigen has been identified for it. The record has no base qualities; no much larger clone is one base away.

One collaborating source in Seattle enrolled patients during active infection and followed them longitudinally through the course of disease. The collaborating institutions used their own protocols to collect whole blood in K2EDTA tubes. For TCRbeta analysis, collaborators shipped samples in one of three forms: frozen whole blood, isolated PBMCs, or DNA extracted from either of those sample types. The rearranged segments are TRBV5-1 and TRBJ2-2, with the D segment identity uncertain. Sequencing was performed on peripheral blood. The TCR comes from a woman aged 45-65 years with COVID-19, enrolled during active disease. The sequence in DNA is TGCGCCAGCAGCCTAGGTACGGTCACCGGGGAGCTGTTTTTT. Translated, this is CASSLGTVTGELFF. The CDR3, completed at both ends by the reference TRBV5-1 and TRBJ2-2 genes, gives the full variable domain KAGVTQTPRYLIKTRGQQVTLSCSPISGHRSVSWYQQTPGQGLQFLFEYFSETQRNKGNFPGRFSGRQFSNSRSEMNVSTLELGDSALYLCASSLGTVTGELFFGEGSRLTVL.